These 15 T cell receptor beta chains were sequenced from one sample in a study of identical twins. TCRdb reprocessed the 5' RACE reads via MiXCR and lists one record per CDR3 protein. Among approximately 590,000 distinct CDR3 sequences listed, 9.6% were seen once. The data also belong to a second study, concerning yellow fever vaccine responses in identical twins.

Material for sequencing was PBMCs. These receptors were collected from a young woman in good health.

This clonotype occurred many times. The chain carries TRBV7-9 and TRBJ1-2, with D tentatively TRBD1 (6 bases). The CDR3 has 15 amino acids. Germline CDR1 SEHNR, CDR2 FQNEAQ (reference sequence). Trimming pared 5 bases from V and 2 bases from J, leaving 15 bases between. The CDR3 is CASSQTNTGNYGYTF. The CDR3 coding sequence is TGTGCCAGCAGCCAAACGAATACAGGGAACTATGGCTACACCTTC.

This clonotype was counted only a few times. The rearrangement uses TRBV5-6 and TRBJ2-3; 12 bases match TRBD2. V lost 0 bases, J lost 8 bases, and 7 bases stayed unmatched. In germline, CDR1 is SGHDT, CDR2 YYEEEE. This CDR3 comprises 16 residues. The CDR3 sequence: CASSLVLAGGVATQYF. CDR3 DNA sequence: TGTGCCAGCAGCTTGGTCCTAGCGGGGGGGGTCGCTACGCAGTATTTT.

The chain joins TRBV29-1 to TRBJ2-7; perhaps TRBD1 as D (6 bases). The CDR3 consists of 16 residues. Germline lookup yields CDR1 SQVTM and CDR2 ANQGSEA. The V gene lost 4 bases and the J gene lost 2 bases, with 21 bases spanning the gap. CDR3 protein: CSVGNLHAGATYEQYF. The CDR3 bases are TGCAGCGTTGGTAACTTGCATGCAGGGGCCACCTACGAGCAGTACTTC.

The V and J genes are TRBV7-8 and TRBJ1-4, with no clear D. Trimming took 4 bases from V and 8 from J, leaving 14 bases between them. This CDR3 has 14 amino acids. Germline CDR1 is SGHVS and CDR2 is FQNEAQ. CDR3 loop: CASSSGVLGEKLFF. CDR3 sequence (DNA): TGTGCCAGCAGCTCCGGGGTTCTTGGGGAAAAACTGTTTTTT.

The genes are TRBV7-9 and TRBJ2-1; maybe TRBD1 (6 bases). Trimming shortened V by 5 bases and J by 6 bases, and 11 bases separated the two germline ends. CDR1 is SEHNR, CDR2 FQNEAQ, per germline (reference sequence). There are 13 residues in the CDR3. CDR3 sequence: CASSPGTPNEQFF. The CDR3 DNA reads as TGTGCCAGCAGCCCCGGGACACCCAATGAGCAGTTCTTC.

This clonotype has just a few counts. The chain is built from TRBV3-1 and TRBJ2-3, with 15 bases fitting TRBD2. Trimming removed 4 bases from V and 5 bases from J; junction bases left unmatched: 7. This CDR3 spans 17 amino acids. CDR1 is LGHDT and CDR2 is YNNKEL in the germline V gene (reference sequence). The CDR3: CASSRTSGRAAGDTQYF. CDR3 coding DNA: TGTGCCAGCAGCCGGACTAGCGGGAGGGCCGCGGGAGATACGCAGTATTTT.

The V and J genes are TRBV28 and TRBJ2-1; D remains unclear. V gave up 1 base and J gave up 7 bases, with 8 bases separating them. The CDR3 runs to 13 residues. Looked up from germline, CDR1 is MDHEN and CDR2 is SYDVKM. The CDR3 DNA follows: TGTGCCAGCAGTTTATCCGAGGTTAATGAGCAGTTCTTC. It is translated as CASSLSEVNEQFF.

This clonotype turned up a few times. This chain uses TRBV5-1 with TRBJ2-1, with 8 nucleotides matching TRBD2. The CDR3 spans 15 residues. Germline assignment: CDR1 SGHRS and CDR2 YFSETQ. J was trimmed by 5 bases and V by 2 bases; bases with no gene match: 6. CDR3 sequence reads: CASSFVAGLNNEQFF. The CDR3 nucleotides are TGCGCCAGCAGCTTTGTAGCGGGGCTTAACAATGAGCAGTTCTTC.

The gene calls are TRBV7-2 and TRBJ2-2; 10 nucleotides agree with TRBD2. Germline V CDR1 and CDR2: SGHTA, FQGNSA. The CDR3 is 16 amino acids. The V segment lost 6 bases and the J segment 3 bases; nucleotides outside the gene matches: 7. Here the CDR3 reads CASRTSGAAYTGELFF. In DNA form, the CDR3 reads TGTGCCAGCAGAACTAGCGGGGCCGCGTACACCGGGGAGCTGTTTTTT.

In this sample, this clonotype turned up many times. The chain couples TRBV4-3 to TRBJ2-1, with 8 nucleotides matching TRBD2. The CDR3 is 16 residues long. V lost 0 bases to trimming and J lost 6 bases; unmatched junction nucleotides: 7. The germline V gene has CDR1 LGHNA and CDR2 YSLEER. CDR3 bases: TGCGCCAGCAGCCAAGATAAGGGACTAGATATCAATGAGCAGTTCTTC. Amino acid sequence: CASSQDKGLDINEQFF.

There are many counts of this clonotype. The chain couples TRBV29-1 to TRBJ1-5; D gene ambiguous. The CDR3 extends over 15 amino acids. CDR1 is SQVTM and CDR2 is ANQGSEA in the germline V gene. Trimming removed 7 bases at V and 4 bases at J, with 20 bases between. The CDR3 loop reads CSASGLDTPNQPQHF. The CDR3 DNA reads TGCAGCGCCTCCGGACTTGACACCCCTAATCAGCCCCAGCATTTT. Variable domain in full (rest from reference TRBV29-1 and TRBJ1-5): SAVISQKPSRDICQRGTSLTIQCQVDSQVTMMFWYRQQPGQSLTLIATANQGSEATYESGFVIDKFPISRPNLTFSTLTVSNMSPEDSSIYLCSASGLDTPNQPQHFGDGTRLSIL.

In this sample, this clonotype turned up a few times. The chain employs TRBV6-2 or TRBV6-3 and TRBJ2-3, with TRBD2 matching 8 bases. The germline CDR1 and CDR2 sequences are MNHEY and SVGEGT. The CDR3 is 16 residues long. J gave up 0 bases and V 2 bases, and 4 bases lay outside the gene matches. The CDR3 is CASSYISGGSTDTQYF. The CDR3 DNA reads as TGTGCCAGCAGTTACATTTCGGGAGGGAGCACAGATACGCAGTATTTT.

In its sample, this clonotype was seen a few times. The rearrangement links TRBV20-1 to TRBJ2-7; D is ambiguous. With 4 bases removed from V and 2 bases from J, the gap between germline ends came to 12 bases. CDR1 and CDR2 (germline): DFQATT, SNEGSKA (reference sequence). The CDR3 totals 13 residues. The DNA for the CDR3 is TGCAGTGCTAAGACCGAGGTTCCCTACGAGCAGTACTTC. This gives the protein CSAKTEVPYEQYF.

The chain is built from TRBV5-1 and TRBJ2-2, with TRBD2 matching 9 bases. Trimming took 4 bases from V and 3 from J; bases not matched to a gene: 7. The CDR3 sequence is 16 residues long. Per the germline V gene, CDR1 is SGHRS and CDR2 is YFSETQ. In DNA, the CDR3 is TGCGCCAGCAGCCCAGTAGCGGGAGTTGACACCGGGGAGCTGTTTTTT. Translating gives CASSPVAGVDTGELFF.

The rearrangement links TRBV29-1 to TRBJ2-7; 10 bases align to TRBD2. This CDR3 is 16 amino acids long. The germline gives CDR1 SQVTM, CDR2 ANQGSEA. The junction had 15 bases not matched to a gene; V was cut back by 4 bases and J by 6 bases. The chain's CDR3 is CSVVRPSGSFGGEQYF. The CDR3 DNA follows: TGCAGCGTTGTGAGGCCTAGCGGGAGCTTCGGGGGCGAGCAGTACTTC.